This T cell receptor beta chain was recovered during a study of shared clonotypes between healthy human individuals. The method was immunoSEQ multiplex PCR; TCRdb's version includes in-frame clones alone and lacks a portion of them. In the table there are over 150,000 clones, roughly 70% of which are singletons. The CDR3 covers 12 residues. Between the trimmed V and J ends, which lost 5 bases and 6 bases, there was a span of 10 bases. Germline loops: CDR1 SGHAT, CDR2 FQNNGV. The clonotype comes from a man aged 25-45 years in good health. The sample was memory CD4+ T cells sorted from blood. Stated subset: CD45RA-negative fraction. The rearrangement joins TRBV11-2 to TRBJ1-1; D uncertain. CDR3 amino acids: CASSVNLAEAFF. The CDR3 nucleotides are TGTGCCAGCAGCGTGAATTTGGCTGAAGCTTTCTTT.